This TCR beta chain was recovered during a study of a mutant IDH1 vaccine in newly diagnosed glioma. Study-level information: Among treated patients, around 62% were male and roughly 38% female, and mean age was around 40 years. Patients' prior therapy spanned radiotherapy, temozolomide, or both; most underwent both.

Time point of the sample: baseline, week 1 (first vaccination visit). As for treatment: pre-vaccination baseline after standard-of-care therapy. Regarding this clone: Its antigen is unknown.

Germline trimming cut 4 bases from V and 5 bases from J; bases unmatched to any gene: 3. Germline assignment: CDR1 ENHRY and CDR2 SYGVKD. The CDR3 runs to 15 residues. Findings and limits, study-wide: Top peripheral T cell clonotype shifts appeared unrelated to pseudoprogression.

Libraries were prepared by immunoSEQ multiplex PCR; TCRdb keeps only in-frame clonotypes and omits some of them. The data hold 85,000 to 100,000 clones, with 85% to 90% observed a single time. Sequencing used PBMCs, obtained from a glioma patient treated with radiotherapy, temozolomide or both. The chain joins TRBV10-3 to TRBJ2-5; 14 nucleotides align to TRBD2. This receptor was identified in a woman aged 50 to 60 with glioma. CDR3 DNA: TGTGCCATCAGTGTGACTAGCGGGAGGGCGGAGACCCAGTACTTC. Its protein is CAISVTSGRAETQYF.